These T cell receptor beta chains were read from a single sample in a study of CD8+CD57+ T cells in acquired aplastic anemia. TCRdb re-called the reads with MiXCR, one entry per CDR3 protein. Here the sample spans 450,000 to 600,000 distinct CDR3 sequences, about a third being singletons. Input material: sorted CD4+, CD8+, or CD8+CD57+ T cells (not recorded which) from PBMCs. These TCRs come from a human donor with aplastic anemia. Each CDR3 is given with its conserved first and last residue. D genes are given only for firm matches. The size entry is marked missing in some rows and otherwise reads once, few, many or a size class.

j_call d_call v_call clone_size cdr3_nt cdr3_aa
TRBJ1-6 . TRBV14 . TGTGCCAGCGGCCAATCGGGGGAGTTGAGCTCCTATAATTCACCCCTCCACTTT CASGQSGELSSYNSPLHF
TRBJ1-6 . TRBV2 many TGTGCCAGCAGGACGGGGTCCTATAATTCACCCCTCCACTTT CASRTGSYNSPLHF
TRBJ1-6 . TRBV6-1 many TGTGCCAGCTCCGGGACGGAAAATTCACCCCTCCACTTT CASSGTENSPLHF
TRBJ2-2 . TRBV9 once TGTGCCAGCAGCGTAGAGGGCAGCAACACCGGGGAGCCGTTTTTT CASSVEGSNTGEPFF
TRBJ1-5 . TRBV10-3 many TGTGCCATCAGTGAGACTACGCGGGGCTCGGGGAATCAGCCCCAGCATTTT CAISETTRGSGNQPQHF
TRBJ2-1 TRBD2 TRBV11-1 few TGTGCCTCGTCCGGGACTAGCGTTTACAATGAGCAGTTCTTC CASSGTSVYNEQFF
TRBJ1-2 . TRBV29-1 many TGCAGCGTTGAAACCGGTCAGGACTATGGCTACACCTTC CSVETGQDYGYTF
TRBJ1-5 TRBD1 TRBV20-1 few TGCAGTGCTAGGAAGTTTGGACAGGGGGAAGCTCAGCCCCAGCATTTT CSARKFGQGEAQPQHF
TRBJ2-7 . TRBV7-9 few TGTGCCACCGCCCCGTCCTACGAGCAGTACTTC CATAPSYEQYF
TRBJ2-3 . TRBV5-1 many TGCGCCACCGCCGCCGGGACGTACACAGATACGCAGTATTTT CATAAGTYTDTQYF
TRBJ2-7 TRBD1 TRBV20-1 . TGCAGTGCTAGCGCTGGACAGGGATACTCCTACGAGCAGTACTTC CSASAGQGYSYEQYF
TRBJ1-3 . TRBV20-1 . TGCGGTGCTAGTTCCGGGGCTGGAAACACCATATATTTT CGASSGAGNTIYF
TRBJ1-4 . TRBV19 . TGTGCCAGTAGCCTGACAGCCGGTGAAAAACTGTTTTTT CASSLTAGEKLFF
TRBJ2-7 . TRBV29-1 . TGCAGCGTTGGTGAAGCCTTCTACGAGCAGTACTTC CSVGEAFYEQYF
TRBJ1-6 . TRBV3-1 few TGTGCCAGTTCACAAATTCCGGGACCACCCCTCCACTTT CASSQIPGPPLHF
TRBJ1-2 TRBD1 TRBV9 many TGTGCCAGCAGCGTATCTCCGGGACAGGGGAATGGCTACACCTTC CASSVSPGQGNGYTF